These 30 T cell receptor beta chains were all obtained from the same sample, sequenced in a study of blood T cell repertoires in COVID-19. Method: immunoSEQ multiplex PCR; TCRdb's copy keeps in-frame clones and lacks some. The data contain 200,000 to 250,000 clones, roughly 83% of them singletons. Sequenced sample: peripheral blood. The receptors were gathered from an elderly woman with COVID-19, enrolled during active disease.

The CDR3 reads CASSLGAGSTNGELFF. CDR3 sequence (DNA): TGTGCCAGCAGCTTGGGGGCAGGGTCAACAAACGGGGAGCTGTTTTTT. This chain connects TRBV5-4 to TRBJ2-2; TRBD1 might be the D (5 bases). Trimming removed 0 bases at V and 7 bases at J, with 16 bases between. The CDR3 runs to 16 residues. The germline V gene encodes CDR1 SGHNT and CDR2 YYREEE (reference sequence).

This clone was picked up one time. The chain carries TRBV10-3 and TRBJ2-5; 15 positions match TRBD2. The CDR3 has 16 amino acids. Trimming removed 5 bases from V and 2 bases from J; junction bases left unmatched: 3. CDR1 and CDR2 (germline): ENHRY, SYGVKD. The CDR3 here is CAISTGLAGGQETQYF. CDR3 bases: TGTGCCATCAGTACCGGACTAGCGGGGGGGCAAGAGACCCAGTACTTC.

J is TRBJ1-2 and V is TRBV24-1; TRBD1 aligns across 10 bases. V shed 4 bases and J 11 bases; nucleotides not matched to a gene: 6. The V gene's germline CDR1 is KGHDR and CDR2 SFDVKD. The length of the CDR3 is 13 residues. The CDR3 region is CATSDWGQGSYTF. CDR3 nucleotides: TGTGCCACCAGTGACTGGGGACAGGGGAGTTACACCTTC.

This clone was recorded only once. Other DNA sequences in this sample translate to the same CDR3. J is TRBJ1-2 and V is TRBV5-1; 9 bases are a match to TRBD1. Looked up from germline, CDR1 is SGHRS and CDR2 is YFSETQ. The J segment lost 6 bases and the V segment lost 4 bases, leaving 4 bases of the junction unmatched. The length of the CDR3 is 13 residues. CDR3 loop: CASSLRQGDGYTF. Here the CDR3 DNA reads TGCGCCAGCAGCCTTAGACAGGGGGATGGCTACACCTTC.

The rearrangement links TRBV18 to TRBJ1-2; TRBD1 matches at 8 bases. The CDR3 loop spans 14 amino acids. Trimming removed 3 bases from V and 6 bases from J; junction bases left unmatched: 6. In germline, CDR1 is KGHSH, CDR2 LQKENI. The CDR3 nucleotides read TGTGCCAGCTCACCCGTGACAGGGGTTCATGGCTACACCTTC. Residues: CASSPVTGVHGYTF.

The gene calls are TRBV7-2 and TRBJ1-5; tentatively, D is TRBD1 (5 bases). The CDR3 loop spans 13 amino acids. Germline assignment: CDR1 SGHTA and CDR2 FQGNSA. The ends were cut back, 6 bases at V and 7 bases at J, with 13 bases in the middle. This CDR3 is CASRPTGSQPQHF. DNA for the CDR3: TGTGCCAGCAGACCCACAGGCTCCCAGCCCCAGCATTTT.

The chain combines TRBV7-2 with TRBJ1-1, with TRBD1 identical over 9 bases. CDR3 size: 15 residues. Germline V lookup: CDR1 SGHTA, CDR2 FQGNSA. V gave up 1 base and J gave up 7 bases; unmatched junction bases: 7. The CDR3 sequence: CASSLGDRAHDEAFF. CDR3 sequence (DNA): TGTGCCAGCAGCTTAGGGGACAGGGCCCATGATGAAGCTTTCTTT.

The gene calls are TRBV7-2 and TRBJ2-7; 14 nucleotides agree with TRBD2. Germline V CDR1 and CDR2: SGHTA, FQGNSA. The ends lost 5 bases at V and 11 bases at J; junction bases unmatched: 5. The CDR3 runs 13 residues. CDR3 nucleotide sequence: TGTGCCAGCAGCCCGACTAGCGGGGGGGCCGAGTACTTC. Its protein is CASSPTSGGAEYF.

CDR3 loop: CASGQNYGYTF. The CDR3 region has the DNA TGTGCCAGCGGACAGAACTATGGCTACACCTTC. The chain carries TRBV2 and TRBJ1-2; TRBD1 is a possible D gene (6 bases). Between the trimmed V and J ends, which lost 8 bases and 2 bases, there was a span of 6 bases. The CDR3 has 11 amino acids. Germline V lookup: CDR1 SNHLY, CDR2 FYNNEI.

The rearrangement joins TRBV30 to TRBJ1-2; D remains ambiguous. CDR1 is GTSNPN and CDR2 is SVGIG in the germline V gene (reference sequence). The CDR3 extends over 15 amino acids. V lost 2 bases, J lost 4 bases, and 17 bases lay in between. CDR3 residues: CAWSPAGRDSYGYTF. The CDR3 coding sequence is TGTGCCTGGAGTCCTGCCGGGAGAGATAGCTATGGCTACACCTTC.

This chain connects TRBV28 to TRBJ1-1; unclear D gene. This CDR3 has 10 residues. Germline values: CDR1 MDHEN, CDR2 SYDVKM. The germline V and J ends were trimmed by 5 bases and 8 bases, with 6 bases remaining between them. The CDR3 sequence: CASSRREAFF. CDR3 bases: TGTGCCAGCAGTCGCAGGGAAGCTTTCTTT.

V is TRBV29-1 and J is TRBJ1-1, with TRBD1 matching over 10 bases. Germline lookup yields CDR1 SQVTM and CDR2 ANQGSEA. The CDR3 totals 16 residues. The V segment lost 6 bases and the J segment 11 bases; nucleotides outside the gene matches: 21. CDR3 sequence: CSVKGVVGQGYFEAFF. As DNA, the CDR3 is TGCAGCGTCAAGGGAGTTGTGGGACAGGGGTATTTCGAGGCTTTCTTT.

This clone turned up a few times. The chain uses TRBV6-2 or TRBV6-3 and TRBJ1-6; no definite D call. This CDR3 is built from 15 residues. V lost 6 bases, J lost 0 bases, and 9 bases lay in between. Germline values: CDR1 MNHEY, CDR2 SVGEGT. The CDR3 nucleotides are TGTGCCAGCAGCCGCTGGAGCTCCTATAATTCACCCCTCCACTTT. It translates to CASSRWSSYNSPLHF.

The chain couples TRBV6-1 to TRBJ1-4, with D perhaps TRBD1 (5 bases). Germline assignment: CDR1 MNHNS and CDR2 SASEGT. CDR3 length: 16 residues. V was cut by 4 bases and J by 5 bases, with 17 bases left in between. Here the CDR3 reads CASSVIPGLGNEKLFF. CDR3 nucleotide sequence: TGTGCCAGCAGTGTAATTCCGGGACTGGGAAATGAAAAACTGTTTTTT.

This clone is a singleton in its sample. J is TRBJ2-7 and V is TRBV5-1; TRBD1 might be the D (6 bases). CDR3 size: 14 residues. Deletions cut 1 base from V and 3 bases from J, with 11 bases between. Per the germline V gene, CDR1 is SGHRS and CDR2 is YFSETQ. CDR3 in DNA: TGCGCCAGCAGCTTGATAACAGGGAGCTACGAGCAGTACTTC. It translates to CASSLITGSYEQYF.

The sample holds a few counts of this clone. This rearrangement joins TRBV7-3 to TRBJ1-1; no reliable D call. The CDR3 sequence is 13 residues long. Germline V CDR1 and CDR2: SGHTA, FQGTGA. V lost 0 bases to trimming and J lost 7 bases, with 9 bases between them. CDR3 loop: CASSLTEGGEAFF. DNA of the CDR3: TGTGCCAGCAGCTTAACTGAAGGAGGTGAAGCTTTCTTT. Full variable domain (missing parts from reference TRBV7-3 and TRBJ1-1): GAGVSQTPSNKVTEKGKYVELRCDPISGHTALYWYRQSLGQGPEFLIYFQGTGAADDSGLPNDRFFAVRPEGSVSTLKIQRTERGDSAVYLCASSLTEGGEAFFGQGTRLTVV.

This clone has a single count. The chain couples TRBV28 to TRBJ1-2; 7 bases are a match to TRBD1. With V trimmed by 3 bases and J by 10 bases, 14 bases remained unmatched. CDR3 size: 15 residues. Germline V gene sequence: CDR1 MDHEN, CDR2 SYDVKM. CDR3 in DNA: TGTGCCAGCAGTTTGGGTAAACAGGGGAAGGTCCTCTACACCTTC. Its protein is CASSLGKQGKVLYTF.

In this sample, this clone turned up a few times. V is TRBV10-3 and J is TRBJ1-5; D uncertain. The CDR3 sequence is 19 residues long. V lost 0 bases to trimming and J lost 4 bases, with 22 bases between them. CDR1 and CDR2 from the germline V gene are ENHRY and SYGVKD. CDR3 loop: CAISESRFRGTPENQPQHF. For the CDR3, the DNA is TGTGCCATCAGTGAGTCGAGGTTTCGAGGCACCCCTGAGAATCAGCCCCAGCATTTT.

This chain links TRBV5-1 with TRBJ2-2; 10 nucleotides line up with TRBD2. The V segment lost 0 bases and the J segment 5 bases; nucleotides outside the gene matches: 4. CDR1 and CDR2 (germline): SGHRS, YFSETQ. The CDR3 is made up of 16 amino acids. The CDR3 is CASSLAASGGTGELFF. As DNA, the CDR3 is TGCGCCAGCAGCTTGGCCGCTAGCGGGGGAACCGGGGAGCTGTTTTTT.

The chain joins TRBV3-1 (or the pseudogene TRBV3-2) to TRBJ2-7, with D perhaps matching TRBD2 (5 bases). The CDR3 covers 15 residues. CDR1 and CDR2 (germline): LGHDT, YNNKEL (reference sequence). V lost 1 base, J lost 1 base, and 11 bases lay in between. CDR3 sequence: CASSQGPGLSYEQYF. The CDR3 region has the DNA TGTGCCAGCAGCCAAGGCCCCGGACTGTCCTACGAGCAGTACTTC.

The V call is TRBV7-9, the J call TRBJ1-4; 7 bases map to TRBD1. The germline V gene encodes CDR1 SEHNR and CDR2 FQNEAQ (reference sequence). After removal of 4 bases from V and 0 bases from J, the junction contained 8 bases not matched to a gene. CDR3 length: 17 amino acids. CDR3 sequence reads: CASSSDRATATNEKLFF. CDR3 nucleotides: TGTGCCAGCAGCTCCGACAGGGCAACTGCAACTAATGAAAAACTGTTTTTT.

In this sample, this clone turned up a few times. The chain couples TRBV5-6 to TRBJ2-1, with D possibly matching TRBD1 (7 bases). Germline loops: CDR1 SGHDT, CDR2 YYEEEE. The V gene lost 3 bases and the J gene lost 4 bases, with 14 bases spanning the gap. CDR3 length: 15 amino acids. The CDR3 nucleotides are TGTGCCAGCAGCTCGGGAGCAGGGGGGTACAATGAGCAGTTCTTC. This sequence encodes CASSSGAGGYNEQFF.

The rearrangement links TRBV11-2 to TRBJ1-4, with D uncertain. Trimming took 1 base from V and 6 from J, leaving 21 bases between them. The CDR3 length is 18 residues. Germline-derived CDR1 and CDR2 are SGHAT and FQNNGV. The CDR3 DNA sequence: TGTGCCAGCAGCTTAGGGGCCCCGAAAAGCATAAAGCATGAAAAACTGTTTTTT. Protein sequence: CASSLGAPKSIKHEKLFF.

The chain links TRBV18 to TRBJ2-1; the match to TRBD2 covers 8 bases. The CDR3 is 19 amino acids. Germline CDR1 and CDR2: KGHSH and LQKENI. V shed 0 bases, J shed 0 bases, and the junction held 10 bases outside the gene matches. The CDR3 loop is CASSPPRIAGLYSYNEQFF. In DNA, the CDR3 is TGTGCCAGCTCACCACCCAGAATAGCGGGGCTATACTCCTACAATGAGCAGTTCTTC.

The chain has TRBV7-9 and TRBJ1-2; 7 nucleotides line up with TRBD1. The V gene's germline CDR1 is SEHNR and CDR2 FQNEAQ (reference sequence). This CDR3 is built from 14 residues. Germline trimming cut 1 base from V and 11 bases from J; bases unmatched to any gene: 10. The CDR3 is CASSLDPAGTAYTF. CDR3 bases: TGTGCCAGCAGCTTAGACCCAGCCGGGACAGCTTACACCTTC.

This sequence joins TRBV7-2 and TRBJ2-1, with 8 bases that match TRBD1. Germline V gene lookup returns CDR1 SGHTA and CDR2 FQGNSA. Unmatched junction bases numbered 6, after V lost 4 bases and J lost 10 bases. CDR3 length: 13 residues. In DNA, the CDR3 is TGTGCCAGCAGCTCCGGACAGGGTTGGGAGCAGTTCTTC. Translated, it gives CASSSGQGWEQFF.

The V gene is TRBV4-1, the J gene TRBJ1-4; the match to TRBD1 covers 7 bases. The CDR3 sequence is 13 residues long. Germline CDR1 and CDR2: MGHRA and YSYEKL. Losses at the gene ends were 6 bases for V and 7 bases for J; bases not matched to a gene: 5. The CDR3 protein is CASSLDRSEKLFF. The CDR3, as DNA: TGCGCCAGCAGTTTGGACAGGTCTGAAAAACTGTTTTTT.

This chain uses TRBV10-3 with TRBJ1-3; 8 bases map to TRBD1. V lost 3 bases to trimming and J lost 0 bases; unmatched junction nucleotides: 13. This CDR3 region has 19 residues. CDR1 is ENHRY, CDR2 SYGVKD, per germline. CDR3 sequence (DNA): TGTGCCATCAGTGATCCAGGACAGGGCCGCATTCACTCTGGAAACACCATATATTTT. Protein product: CAISDPGQGRIHSGNTIYF.

This rearrangement joins TRBV19 to TRBJ1-3; 7 bases line up with TRBD1. The CDR3 length is 15 residues. The junction had 4 bases not matched to a gene; V was cut back by 5 bases and J by 0 bases. CDR1 and CDR2 (germline): LNHDA, SQIVND (reference sequence). As DNA, the CDR3 is TGTGCCAGTAGTCTGGGACAGTCCTCTGGAAACACCATATATTTT. As protein: CASSLGQSSGNTIYF.

The chain recombines TRBV7-2 with TRBJ2-3, with D perhaps matching TRBD1 (5 bases). Trimming pared 0 bases from V and 8 bases from J, leaving 21 bases between. Germline V gives CDR1 SGHTA, CDR2 FQGNSA. The CDR3 totals 17 residues. The CDR3, as DNA: TGTGCCAGCAGCTTAGCGGGCCTCACTACGGCCCAGGGTACGCAGTATTTT. This codes for CASSLAGLTTAQGTQYF.